Presented here are 18 T cell receptor beta chains from one specimen sequenced in a study of cytomegalovirus exposure and HLA in healthy donors. The study ran its PCR with 60 Vbeta and 13 Jbeta primers. The method was immunoSEQ multiplex PCR; TCRdb's version includes in-frame clones alone and lacks a portion of them. The table includes 85,000 to 110,000 clones, around two thirds detected once. Sample: PBMCs. These TCRs come from a woman between 50 and 59 years old in good health and CMV-seronegative.

The V and J genes are TRBV9 and TRBJ1-1; no reliable D call. Trimming shortened V by 0 bases and J by 0 bases, and 6 bases separated the two germline ends. CDR1 and CDR2 from the germline V gene are SGDLS and YYNGEE. The CDR3 spans 14 residues. The CDR3 nucleotides read TGTGCCAGCAGCGTAGCCCAGATGAACACTGAAGCTTTCTTT. Its protein product is CASSVAQMNTEAFF.

The CDR3 loop reads CAISGARGEYEQYF. The CDR3 DNA sequence: TGTGCCATCAGTGGGGCCCGGGGGGAGTACGAGCAGTACTTC. This chain links TRBV10-3 with TRBJ2-7, with 7 bases that match TRBD2. Germline V lookup: CDR1 ENHRY, CDR2 SYGVKD. The CDR3 consists of 14 residues. V dropped 4 bases and J dropped 4; count of bases not matched to a gene: 7.

The CDR3 reads CASSPRGISNQPQHF. CDR3 DNA sequence: TGTGCCAGCTCACCACGAGGGATTAGCAATCAGCCCCAGCATTTT. This chain connects TRBV18 to TRBJ1-5, with D hard to call. CDR1 is KGHSH and CDR2 is LQKENI in the germline V gene. This CDR3 region has 15 residues. V was trimmed by 1 base and J by 0 bases, leaving 7 bases between them.

The V and J genes are TRBV28 and TRBJ2-2; perhaps TRBD2 as D (7 bases). There are 15 residues in the CDR3. Germline CDR1 reads MDHEN; CDR2 reads SYDVKM. Trimming took off 7 bases at V and 7 bases at J, with 19 bases between the two ends. DNA of the CDR3: TGTGCCAGCACCTTGGGAGGGGGATTCGGCGGGGAGCTGTTTTTT. Residues: CASTLGGGFGGELFF.

The rearrangement joins TRBV6-5 to TRBJ1-6; D gene uncertain. CDR1 MNHEY and CDR2 SVGAGI come from the germline V gene. Trimming removed 5 bases from V and 9 bases from J, with 11 bases in between. The length of the CDR3 is 13 residues. The CDR3 loop is CASSRGGSSPLHF. The CDR3, as DNA: TGTGCCAGCAGTCGCGGTGGTAGTTCACCCCTCCACTTT.

V usage is TRBV13 and J usage is TRBJ1-3; D remains unclear. Germline CDR1 is PRHDT and CDR2 is FYEKMQ (reference sequence). Trimming removed 5 bases at V and 5 bases at J, with 7 bases between. This CDR3 comprises 12 residues. CDR3 nucleotides: TGTGCCAGCAGCCTAATCAGAAACACCATATATTTT. It translates to CASSLIRNTIYF.

The V gene is TRBV7-9, the J gene TRBJ1-1, with a weak D call TRBD1 (6 bases). Germline CDR1 and CDR2: SEHNR and FQNEAQ (reference sequence). CDR3 length: 15 amino acids. V dropped 3 bases and J dropped 5 bases, with 16 bases sitting between them. In DNA, the CDR3 is TGTGCCAGCAGCTTGACGGGGGGGCAGTGGACTGAAGCTTTCTTT. Its translation is CASSLTGGQWTEAFF.

This chain links TRBV12-5 with TRBJ2-7; D is perhaps TRBD1 (6 bases). CDR1 LGHNT and CDR2 FRNRAP come from the germline V gene. Trimming removed 6 bases from V and 11 bases from J, with 20 bases in between. The CDR3 is 13 residues long. The CDR3 DNA follows: TGTGCTAGTGGCCCATCTGTACAGGGTGGGGAGTACTTC. This sequence encodes CASGPSVQGGEYF. Combining the CDR3 with reference TRBV12-5 and TRBJ2-7 gives the whole variable domain DARVTQTPRHKVTEMGQEVTMRCQPILGHNTVFWYRQTMMQGLELLAYFRNRAPLDDSGMPKDRFSAEMPDATLATLKIQPSEPRDSAVYFCASGPSVQGGEYFGPGTRLTVT.

The chain carries TRBV2 and TRBJ1-5, with D perhaps TRBD1 (5 bases). Trimming cost V 5 bases and J 0 bases, with 8 bases left between them. This CDR3 is 14 amino acids long. Germline V gene sequence: CDR1 SNHLY, CDR2 FYNNEI. DNA of the CDR3: TGTGCCAGCAGTCCAGGGTATAGCAATCAGCCCCAGCATTTT. Its protein product is CASSPGYSNQPQHF.

The J gene is TRBJ2-1, the V gene TRBV6-5, with 8 positions matching TRBD2. The CDR3 totals 15 residues. CDR1 is MNHEY and CDR2 is SVGAGI in the germline V gene. The V segment lost 0 bases and the J segment 7 bases; nucleotides outside the gene matches: 5. The CDR3 reads CASSYSAGVGNEQFF. The CDR3 DNA is TGTGCCAGCAGTTACTCAGCGGGAGTGGGGAATGAGCAGTTCTTC.

The rearrangement joins TRBV7-2 to TRBJ1-2; a possible D gene is TRBD1 (6 bases). CDR3 size: 16 residues. CDR1 SGHTA and CDR2 FQGNSA come from the germline V gene. The V and J ends lost 5 bases and 2 bases respectively, with 18 bases between them. CDR3 sequence: CASSGGGGLPNYGYTF. The CDR3 DNA sequence: TGTGCCAGCAGCGGGGGCGGGGGTTTACCAAACTATGGCTACACCTTC.

The rearrangement joins TRBV5-1 to TRBJ2-1; tentatively, D is TRBD2 (6 bases). Trimming shortened V by 5 bases and J by 8 bases, and 14 bases separated the two germline ends. Germline V gene lookup returns CDR1 SGHRS and CDR2 YFSETQ. This CDR3 has 13 amino acids. CDR3 coding DNA: TGCGCCAGCAGAACGGGGGTAAGAGATGAGCAGTTCTTC. Translated: CASRTGVRDEQFF. Filled out from reference TRBV5-1 and TRBJ2-1, the complete variable domain reads KAGVTQTPRYLIKTRGQQVTLSCSPISGHRSVSWYQQTPGQGLQFLFEYFSETQRNKGNFPGRFSGRQFSNSRSEMNVSTLELGDSALYLCASRTGVRDEQFFGPGTRLTVL.

This chain uses TRBV14 with TRBJ1-2, with TRBD1 identical over 7 bases. The CDR3 extends over 13 amino acids. Germline V gene lookup returns CDR1 SGHDN and CDR2 FVKESK. With V trimmed by 4 bases and J by 6 bases, 5 bases remained unmatched. CDR3 in amino acids: CASSPGTDHGYTF. Written as DNA, the CDR3 is TGTGCCAGCAGCCCTGGGACAGATCATGGCTACACCTTC.

This chain joins TRBV7-8 and TRBJ2-1; 10 nucleotides align to TRBD2. Germline CDR1 is SGHVS and CDR2 is FQNEAQ. The CDR3 spans 14 residues. After removal of 5 bases from V and 12 bases from J, the junction contained 10 bases not matched to a gene. The CDR3 DNA reads as TGTGCCAGCAGCCCCTCAGGCCGACTAGCGGGGCAGTTCTTC. Protein product: CASSPSGRLAGQFF.

This clone was seen more than once but under ten times. The chain couples TRBV2 to TRBJ1-1; TRBD1 aligns across 9 bases. The CDR3 extends over 14 amino acids. Unmatched junction bases numbered 4, after V lost 4 bases and J lost 4 bases. The V gene's germline CDR1 is SNHLY and CDR2 FYNNEI. The CDR3 protein is CASSARGQGTEAFF. CDR3 sequence (DNA): TGTGCCAGCAGTGCGAGGGGACAGGGCACTGAAGCTTTCTTT. The variable domain in full, with the rest retrieved from reference TRBV2 and TRBJ1-1, is EPEVTQTPSHQVTQMGQEVILRCVPISNHLYFYWYRQILGQKVEFLVSFYNNEISEKSEIFDDQFSVERPDGSNFTLKIRSTKLEDSAMYFCASSARGQGTEAFFGQGTRLTVV.

J is TRBJ2-7 and V is TRBV6-5, with 10 bases identical to TRBD2. The CDR3 extends over 15 amino acids. CDR1 MNHEY and CDR2 SVGAGI come from the germline V gene. The trim removed 6 bases at V and 2 bases at J, leaving 7 bases unmatched. CDR3 bases: TGTGCCAGCAGAGGCCGGACTAGCGGTCCCTACGAGCAGTACTTC. Protein sequence: CASRGRTSGPYEQYF.

This clone has a handful of counts. The chain links TRBV6-5 to TRBJ1-5; 10 bases match TRBD1. Per germline, CDR1 MNHEY and CDR2 SVGAGI. There are 14 residues in the CDR3. V lost 4 bases to trimming and J lost 6 bases; unmatched junction nucleotides: 3. The CDR3 loop is CASSSDRGSQPQHF. DNA for the CDR3: TGTGCCAGCAGTTCGGACAGGGGGAGTCAGCCCCAGCATTTT.

The chain links TRBV20-1 to TRBJ1-1; D remains ambiguous. From germline, CDR1 is DFQATT and CDR2 SNEGSKA (reference sequence). With 5 bases removed from V and 1 base from J, the gap between germline ends came to 5 bases. This CDR3 contains 11 residues. The CDR3 region is CSARSNTEAFF. In DNA, the CDR3 is TGCAGTGCTCGTTCGAACACTGAAGCTTTCTTT.